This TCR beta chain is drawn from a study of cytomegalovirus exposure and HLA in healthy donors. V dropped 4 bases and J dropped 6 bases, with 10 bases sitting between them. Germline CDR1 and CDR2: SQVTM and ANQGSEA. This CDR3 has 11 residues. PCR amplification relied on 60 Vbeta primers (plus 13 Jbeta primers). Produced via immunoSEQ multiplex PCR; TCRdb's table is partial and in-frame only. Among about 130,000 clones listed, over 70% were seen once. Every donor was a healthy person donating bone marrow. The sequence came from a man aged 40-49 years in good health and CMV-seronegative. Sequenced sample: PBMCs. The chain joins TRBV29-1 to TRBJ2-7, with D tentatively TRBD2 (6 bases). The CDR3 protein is CSVVRGGEQYF. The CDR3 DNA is TGCAGCGTTGTGAGGGGAGGCGAGCAGTACTTC.